The next 29 T cell receptor beta chains were all read from a single sample in a study of response to subunit inactivated influenza vaccine. TCRdb reprocessed the RT-PCR reads via MiXCR and lists one record per CDR3 protein. Among 530,000 or so distinct CDR3 sequences, less than 15% were seen once, and the ten largest hold 11%. This specimen was PBMCs from blood, taken 11 to 12 days after vaccination. These receptors were taken from a middle-aged man who received an inactivated influenza vaccine.

Only a few counts were recorded for this clonotype. The V gene is TRBV6-2 or TRBV6-3, the J gene TRBJ2-4; 10 bases are a match to TRBD2. The CDR3 contains 17 residues. Germline values: CDR1 MNHEY, CDR2 SVGEGT. V shed 0 bases, J shed 7 bases, and the junction held 9 bases outside the gene matches. CDR3 nucleotides: TGTGCCAGCAGTTACTCGCTCCTAGCGGGAGACAGTAACATTCAGTACTTC. It encodes CASSYSLLAGDSNIQYF.

This clonotype was seen many times. As DNA, the CDR3 is TGTGCCATCAGAGAAGAGGGTGGGACCTACAATGAGCAGTTCTTC. It translates to CAIREEGGTYNEQFF. The chain joins TRBV10-3 to TRBJ2-1; D is possibly TRBD2 (5 bases). This CDR3 region has 15 residues. In germline, CDR1 is ENHRY, CDR2 SYGVKD. Between the trimmed V and J ends, which lost 6 bases and 2 bases, there was a span of 14 bases.

This clonotype was seen more than once but under ten times. This chain connects TRBV11-2 to TRBJ2-5; the D is unclear. Germline V gene sequence: CDR1 SGHAT, CDR2 FQNNGV. The CDR3 is made up of 15 amino acids. V gave up 0 bases and J gave up 5 bases, with 13 bases separating them. The CDR3 here is CASSLEIAGWETQYF. The CDR3 bases are TGTGCCAGCAGCTTAGAAATCGCAGGCTGGGAGACCCAGTACTTC.

Only a few counts were recorded for this clonotype. The chain recombines TRBV7-2 with TRBJ1-2, with D possibly being TRBD1 (6 bases). The CDR3 sequence is 14 residues long. Per the germline V gene, CDR1 is SGHTA and CDR2 is FQGNSA. The V end lost 4 bases, the J end lost 8 bases, and 17 bases lay between the germline ends. The DNA of the CDR3 is TGTGCCAGCAGCTCTCGGACGGGGGGCTTGGGCTACACCTTC. As protein: CASSSRTGGLGYTF.

This chain joins TRBV24-1 and TRBJ2-1; D perhaps matches TRBD1 (5 bases). V gave up 1 base and J gave up 5 bases, with 8 bases separating them. Per the germline V gene, CDR1 is KGHDR and CDR2 is SFDVKD. The CDR3 is 14 residues long. The CDR3 here is CATSDFLRDNEQFF. The CDR3 DNA sequence: TGTGCCACCAGTGATTTCCTCAGGGACAATGAGCAGTTCTTC.

This chain links TRBV10-3 with TRBJ2-5, with 7 nucleotides matching TRBD2. Trimming cost V 10 bases and J 1 base; bases outside gene matches: 3. The CDR3 has 12 amino acids. Germline assignment: CDR1 ENHRY and CDR2 SYGVKD. The CDR3 DNA reads TGTGCCACCGGGACTACCCAAGAGACCCAGTACTTC. It translates to CATGTTQETQYF.

This clonotype came up many times. The V and J genes are TRBV7-2 and TRBJ2-7, with 12 bases matching TRBD2. V lost 4 bases, J lost 2 bases, and 3 bases stayed unmatched. Germline CDR1 is SGHTA and CDR2 is FQGNSA. The CDR3 has 15 amino acids. This CDR3 reads CASSSLAGGPYEQYF. The DNA for the CDR3 is TGTGCCAGCAGCTCCCTAGCGGGGGGGCCCTACGAGCAGTACTTC. The whole variable domain, remainder taken from reference TRBV7-2 and TRBJ2-7, is GAGVSQSPSNKVTEKGKDVELRCDPISGHTALYWYRQSLGQGLEFLIYFQGNSAPDKSGLPSDRFSAERTGGSVSTLTIQRTQQEDSAVYLCASSSLAGGPYEQYFGPGTRLTVT.

The rearrangement uses TRBV20-1 and TRBJ1-2; no reliable D call. Trimming shortened V by 4 bases and J by 5 bases, and 17 bases separated the two germline ends. This CDR3 has 14 amino acids. The germline V gene encodes CDR1 DFQATT and CDR2 SNEGSKA (reference sequence). CDR3: CSANSPRRTYGYTF. The CDR3 region has the DNA TGCAGTGCTAACTCCCCTCGGAGAACGTATGGCTACACCTTC.

This clonotype was observed a handful of times. The rearrangement links TRBV7-9 to TRBJ1-2; the D gene is possibly TRBD1 (5 bases). The CDR3 is 14 amino acids. Germline V CDR1 and CDR2: SEHNR, FQNEAQ (reference sequence). Trimming took off 3 bases at V and 7 bases at J, with 15 bases between the two ends. The CDR3 loop is CASSFLGRGSGYTF. The DNA for the CDR3 is TGTGCCAGCAGCTTTCTGGGGCGAGGGTCTGGCTACACCTTC.

The genes are TRBV2 and TRBJ2-7, with D maybe TRBD1 (5 bases). V gave up 4 bases and J gave up 1 base, with 17 bases separating them. Germline-derived CDR1 and CDR2 are SNHLY and FYNNEI. CDR3 length: 16 amino acids. CDR3: CASSGRSQVLSYEQYF. In DNA form, the CDR3 reads TGTGCCAGCAGTGGTCGGTCACAGGTCTTGTCCTACGAGCAGTACTTC.

The rearrangement uses TRBV20-1 and TRBJ2-3, with D tentatively TRBD1 (6 bases). This CDR3 spans 15 amino acids. The V end was cut by 2 bases, the J end by 2 bases, with 14 bases between. Germline V lookup: CDR1 DFQATT, CDR2 SNEGSKA (reference sequence). This CDR3 reads CSARKQGPYTDTQYF. The CDR3, as DNA: TGCAGTGCTAGAAAACAGGGCCCCTACACAGATACGCAGTATTTT.

This clonotype was seen more than once but under ten times. This sequence joins TRBV13 and TRBJ2-1, with a weak D call TRBD2 (6 bases). Trimming stripped 4 bases from V and 7 bases from J, with 23 bases between. CDR1 is PRHDT, CDR2 FYEKMQ, per germline (reference sequence). CDR3 size: 17 residues. CDR3 in DNA: TGTGCCAGCAGCTCTCTCCCGGGGAAGCGGGTGAGGAATGAGCAGTTCTTC. As protein: CASSSLPGKRVRNEQFF.

The chain employs TRBV6-5 and TRBJ2-7; 7 bases match TRBD1. The CDR3 consists of 14 residues. Germline trimming cut 2 bases from V and 1 base from J; bases unmatched to any gene: 2. Per germline, CDR1 MNHEY and CDR2 SVGAGI. This chain's CDR3 is CASSYLQGSYEQYF. CDR3 coding DNA: TGTGCCAGCAGTTACCTACAGGGGTCCTACGAGCAGTACTTC.

V usage is TRBV27 and J usage is TRBJ2-7; either TRBD1 or TRBD2 may supply D (5 bases each). From germline, CDR1 is MNHEY and CDR2 SMNVEV (reference sequence). The CDR3 is 15 amino acids. With 3 bases removed from V and 3 bases from J, the gap between germline ends came to 15 bases. The CDR3 here is CASSFFGSQGYEQYF. The CDR3 DNA reads TGTGCCAGCAGTTTCTTTGGGAGCCAGGGCTACGAGCAGTACTTC.

This clonotype was recorded many times. This rearrangement joins TRBV3-1 to TRBJ2-7; D possibly corresponds to TRBD1 (5 bases). CDR3 length equals 13 residues. V was shortened by 0 bases and J by 5 bases, with 8 bases between the two germline ends. Germline V gene sequence: CDR1 LGHDT, CDR2 YNNKEL (reference sequence). The CDR3 loop reads CASSQDDRHEQYF. DNA of the CDR3: TGTGCCAGCAGCCAAGATGACAGACACGAGCAGTACTTC.

This chain joins TRBV10-3 and TRBJ2-3, with 11 bases aligning to TRBD1. V was clipped by 11 bases and J by 1 base; unmatched bases: 8. This CDR3 contains 15 residues. Germline V gene sequence: CDR1 ENHRY, CDR2 SYGVKD. CDR3 region: CAARTGGGGTDTQYF. The DNA of the CDR3 is TGTGCCGCCCGGACAGGGGGCGGGGGCACAGATACGCAGTATTTT.

This clonotype was seen only a few times. The chain carries TRBV4-1 and TRBJ1-1, with D unclear. The germline V gene encodes CDR1 MGHRA and CDR2 YSYEKL. The germline V and J ends were trimmed by 5 bases and 0 bases, with 13 bases remaining between them. The CDR3 loop spans 15 amino acids. The CDR3 loop reads CASSFFALLNTEAFF. Here the CDR3 DNA reads TGCGCCAGCAGCTTCTTCGCACTCCTGAACACTGAAGCTTTCTTT.

In its sample, this clonotype was seen a few times. The chain joins TRBV5-1 to TRBJ2-2; weak D call: TRBD1 (6 bases). Germline CDR1 and CDR2: SGHRS and YFSETQ. V was clipped by 2 bases and J by 6 bases, with 11 bases between them. The CDR3 is made up of 14 amino acids. CDR3 DNA sequence: TGCGCCAGCAGCTTTGCAGGGGAGCCCGGGGAGCTGTTTTTT. Translated, it gives CASSFAGEPGELFF.

This clonotype has just a few counts. The CDR3 DNA follows: TGTGCCAGCAGCGTAGGACAGGGAGGCGGCTACACCTTC. It translates to CASSVGQGGGYTF. V usage is TRBV9 and J usage is TRBJ1-2; 7 bases line up with TRBD1. Germline CDR1 and CDR2: SGDLS and YYNGEE. J gave up 8 bases and V 0 bases, and 4 bases lay outside the gene matches. The CDR3 is 13 residues long.

In its sample, this clonotype was seen a few times. J is TRBJ2-1 and V is TRBV20-1; TRBD2 matches 7 bases. The CDR3 loop spans 14 amino acids. The germline gives CDR1 DFQATT, CDR2 SNEGSKA (reference sequence). With V trimmed by 5 bases and J by 2 bases, 6 bases remained unmatched. This CDR3 is CSAGRGPAYNEQFF. In DNA form, the CDR3 reads TGCAGTGCTGGGAGGGGCCCCGCCTACAATGAGCAGTTCTTC.

This clonotype showed up just a few times. The V call is TRBV12-3 or TRBV12-4, the J call TRBJ2-1; D is possibly TRBD1 (6 bases). Trimming removed 5 bases at V and 0 bases at J, with 14 bases between. The CDR3 is 16 residues long. CDR3 in DNA: TGTGCCAGCAGTACAGGGTATAGGAGCTCCTACAATGAGCAGTTCTTC. It translates to CASSTGYRSSYNEQFF.

The chain carries TRBV24-1 and TRBJ2-2; maybe TRBD2 (6 bases). The germline V and J ends were trimmed by 5 bases and 1 base, with 10 bases remaining between them. CDR3 size: 15 residues. CDR1 KGHDR and CDR2 SFDVKD come from the germline V gene. The CDR3: CATSVGGVNTGELFF. CDR3 DNA: TGTGCCACCAGTGTTGGCGGGGTGAACACCGGGGAGCTGTTTTTT.

The J gene is TRBJ2-3, the V gene TRBV4-2; TRBD1 agrees at 9 bases. The CDR3 runs to 15 residues. V was clipped by 2 bases and J by 2 bases; unmatched bases: 2. Looked up from germline, CDR1 is LGHNA and CDR2 is YNFKEQ. CDR3 DNA sequence: TGTGCCAGCAGCCAATGGACAGGGGCCACAGATACGCAGTATTTT. This codes for CASSQWTGATDTQYF.

This clonotype came up a few times. The rearrangement uses TRBV7-9 and TRBJ1-6; D is undetermined. V lost 1 base and J 5 bases, leaving 6 bases between the germline ends. The CDR3 spans 14 residues. Per germline, CDR1 SEHNR and CDR2 FQNEAQ (reference sequence). The CDR3 sequence: CASSLGGNNSPLHF. The CDR3 bases are TGTGCCAGCAGCTTAGGCGGAAATAATTCACCCCTCCACTTT.

This clonotype was counted only a few times. This chain uses TRBV6-1 with TRBJ2-5; 10 bases align to TRBD2. This CDR3 spans 14 amino acids. The J segment lost 4 bases and the V segment lost 6 bases, leaving 5 bases of the junction unmatched. Looked up from germline, CDR1 is MNHNS and CDR2 is SASEGT. CDR3 DNA: TGTGCCAGCAGGGATCCTAGCGGGAGAGAGACCCAGTACTTC. Encoded protein: CASRDPSGRETQYF.

This chain joins TRBV20-1 and TRBJ1-2, with TRBD1 identical over 7 bases. CDR3 length equals 13 residues. From germline, CDR1 is DFQATT and CDR2 SNEGSKA (reference sequence). The CDR3 nucleotides read TGCAGAATAGGAGGGACAGCTAACTATGGCTACACCTTC. It codes for CRIGGTANYGYTF.

The chain carries TRBV9 and TRBJ1-6, with a tentative D call TRBD1 (6 bases). Germline CDR1 is SGDLS and CDR2 is YYNGEE. The V end lost 3 bases, the J end lost 13 bases, and 14 bases lay between the germline ends. There are 13 residues in the CDR3. For the CDR3, the DNA is TGTGCCAGCAGCGCAGGGGACGCTATGCCCCTCCACTTT. It codes for CASSAGDAMPLHF.

This clonotype has more than one count but fewer than ten. Here the CDR3 reads CASNKGQTGYEQYF. CDR3 nucleotides: TGTGCCAGCAATAAGGGACAGACGGGCTACGAGCAGTACTTC. The V and J genes are TRBV2 and TRBJ2-7, with TRBD1 matching over 7 bases. CDR1 and CDR2 (germline): SNHLY, FYNNEI. This CDR3 region has 14 residues. Trimming took 7 bases from V and 3 from J; bases not matched to a gene: 9.

DNA for the CDR3: TGCGCCAGCAGCCAAGTTGGAGGGGCCGAGCAGTACTTC. As protein: CASSQVGGAEQYF. The V and J genes are TRBV4-3 and TRBJ2-7, with D tentatively TRBD2 (6 bases). CDR1 and CDR2 (germline): LGHNA, YSLEER. This CDR3 has 13 amino acids. V was trimmed by 1 base and J by 6 bases, leaving 10 bases between them.